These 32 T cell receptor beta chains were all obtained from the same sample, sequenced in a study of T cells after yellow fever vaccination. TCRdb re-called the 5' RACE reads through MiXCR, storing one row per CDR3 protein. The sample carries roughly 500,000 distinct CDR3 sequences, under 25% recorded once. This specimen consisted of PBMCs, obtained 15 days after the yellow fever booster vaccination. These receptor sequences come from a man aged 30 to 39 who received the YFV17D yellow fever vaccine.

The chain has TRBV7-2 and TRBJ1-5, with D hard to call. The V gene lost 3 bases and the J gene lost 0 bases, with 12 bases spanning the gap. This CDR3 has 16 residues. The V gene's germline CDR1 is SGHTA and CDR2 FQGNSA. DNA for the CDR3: TGTGCCAGCAGCTTCGAGGGAGCCAATAGCAATCAGCCCCAGCATTTT. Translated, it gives CASSFEGANSNQPQHF.

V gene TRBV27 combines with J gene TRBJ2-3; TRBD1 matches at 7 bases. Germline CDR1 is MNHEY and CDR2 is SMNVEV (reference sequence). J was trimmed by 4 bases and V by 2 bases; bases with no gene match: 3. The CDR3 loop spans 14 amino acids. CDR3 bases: TGTGCCAGCAGTTTAAACAGGGGTTCAGATACGCAGTATTTT. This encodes CASSLNRGSDTQYF.

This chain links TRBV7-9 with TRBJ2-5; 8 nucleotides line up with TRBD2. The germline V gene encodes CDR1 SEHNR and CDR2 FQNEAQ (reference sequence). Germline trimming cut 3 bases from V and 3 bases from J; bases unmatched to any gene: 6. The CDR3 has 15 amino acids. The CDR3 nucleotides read TGTGCCAGCAGCTTGGTCCTAGCGGGTGAAGAGACCCAGTACTTC. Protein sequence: CASSLVLAGEETQYF.

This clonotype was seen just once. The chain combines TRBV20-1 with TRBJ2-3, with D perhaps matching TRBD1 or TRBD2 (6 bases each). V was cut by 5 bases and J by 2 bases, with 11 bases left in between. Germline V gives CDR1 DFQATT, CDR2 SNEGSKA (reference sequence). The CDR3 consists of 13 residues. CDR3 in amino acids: CSAGGGDTDTQYF. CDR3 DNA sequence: TGCAGTGCTGGGGGCGGGGACACAGATACGCAGTATTTT.

The CDR3 reads CSARRQGAGDTQYF. DNA of the CDR3: TGCAGTGCTAGGAGACAGGGGGCTGGAGATACGCAGTATTTT. The rearrangement links TRBV20-1 to TRBJ2-3; 10 nucleotides align to TRBD1. Losses at the gene ends were 3 bases for V and 5 bases for J; bases not matched to a gene: 5. There are 14 residues in the CDR3. CDR1 DFQATT and CDR2 SNEGSKA come from the germline V gene (reference sequence).

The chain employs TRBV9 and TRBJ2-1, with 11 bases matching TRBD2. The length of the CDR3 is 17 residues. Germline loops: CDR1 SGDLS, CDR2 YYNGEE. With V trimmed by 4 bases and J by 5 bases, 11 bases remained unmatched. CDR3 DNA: TGTGCCAGCAGCCCGGCCCCGACTAGCGGGAACCACAATGAGCAGTTCTTC. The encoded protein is CASSPAPTSGNHNEQFF.

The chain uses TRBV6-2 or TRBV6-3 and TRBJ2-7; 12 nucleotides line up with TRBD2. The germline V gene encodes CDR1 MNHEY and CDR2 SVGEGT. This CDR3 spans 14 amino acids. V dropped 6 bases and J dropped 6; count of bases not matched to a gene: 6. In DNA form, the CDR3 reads TGTGCCAGCAGCTGGACTAGCGGGATCTTCGAGCAGTACTTC. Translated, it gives CASSWTSGIFEQYF.

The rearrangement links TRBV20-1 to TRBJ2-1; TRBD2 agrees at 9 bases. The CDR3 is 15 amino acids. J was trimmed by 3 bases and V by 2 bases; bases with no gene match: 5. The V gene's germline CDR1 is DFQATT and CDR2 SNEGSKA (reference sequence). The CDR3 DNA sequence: TGCAGTGCTAGACCGAGTAGCGGGAGCTACAATGAGCAGTTCTTC. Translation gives CSARPSSGSYNEQFF.

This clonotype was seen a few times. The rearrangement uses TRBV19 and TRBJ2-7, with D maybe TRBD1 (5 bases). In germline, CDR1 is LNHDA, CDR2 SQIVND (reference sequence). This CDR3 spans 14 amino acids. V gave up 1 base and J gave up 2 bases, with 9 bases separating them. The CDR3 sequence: CASSIGEGAYEQYF. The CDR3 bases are TGTGCCAGTAGTATAGGCGAAGGGGCCTACGAGCAGTACTTC.

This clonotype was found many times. In DNA form, the CDR3 reads TGTGCCAGCACCCTAGGGGGACAGGGTAAAGAGACCCAGTACTTC. Its translation: CASTLGGQGKETQYF. The chain carries TRBV12-3 or TRBV12-4 and TRBJ2-5; 9 positions match TRBD1. This CDR3 has 15 amino acids. The V segment lost 7 bases and the J segment 3 bases; nucleotides outside the gene matches: 9.

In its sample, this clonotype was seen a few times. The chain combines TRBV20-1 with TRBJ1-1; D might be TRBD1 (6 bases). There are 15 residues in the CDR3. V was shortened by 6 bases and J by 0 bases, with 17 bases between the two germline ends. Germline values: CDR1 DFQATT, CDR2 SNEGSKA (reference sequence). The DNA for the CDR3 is TGCAGTGCCCCCCCCGGGGGGCGACTGAACACTGAAGCTTTCTTT. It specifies CSAPPGGRLNTEAFF.

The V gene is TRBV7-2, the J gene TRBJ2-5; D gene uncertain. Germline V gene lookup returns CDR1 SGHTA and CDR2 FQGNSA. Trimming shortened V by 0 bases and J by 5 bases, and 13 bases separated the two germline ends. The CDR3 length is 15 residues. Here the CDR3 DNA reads TGTGCCAGCAGCTTAGCGCTGGGGATTCGCGAGACCCAGTACTTC. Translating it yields CASSLALGIRETQYF.

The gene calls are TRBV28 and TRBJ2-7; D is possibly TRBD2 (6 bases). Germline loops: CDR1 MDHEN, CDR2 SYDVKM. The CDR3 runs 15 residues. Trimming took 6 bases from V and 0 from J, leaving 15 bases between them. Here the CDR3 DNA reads TGTGCCAGCAGCCCCGGGGCGGGAAACTCCTACGAGCAGTACTTC. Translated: CASSPGAGNSYEQYF.

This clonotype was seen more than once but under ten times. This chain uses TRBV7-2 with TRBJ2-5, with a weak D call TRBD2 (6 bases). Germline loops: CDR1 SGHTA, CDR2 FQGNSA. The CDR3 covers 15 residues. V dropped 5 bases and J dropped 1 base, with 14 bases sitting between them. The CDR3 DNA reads TGTGCCAGCAGCCAGGCAGCGGGTTTCCAAGAGACCCAGTACTTC. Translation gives CASSQAAGFQETQYF.

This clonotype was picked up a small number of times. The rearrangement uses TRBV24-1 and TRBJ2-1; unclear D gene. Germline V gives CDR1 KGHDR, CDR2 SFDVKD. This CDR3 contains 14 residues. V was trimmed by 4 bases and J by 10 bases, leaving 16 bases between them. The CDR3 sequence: CATSDPARPDEQFF. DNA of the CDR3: TGTGCCACCAGTGACCCAGCAAGGCCGGACGAGCAGTTCTTC.

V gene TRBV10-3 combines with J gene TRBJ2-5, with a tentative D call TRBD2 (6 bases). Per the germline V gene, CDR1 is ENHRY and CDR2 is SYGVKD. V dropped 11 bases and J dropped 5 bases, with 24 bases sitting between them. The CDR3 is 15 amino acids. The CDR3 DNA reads TGTGCCTCCAAGGCAACGGGACTCCTGGGGGAGACCCAGTACTTC. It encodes CASKATGLLGETQYF.

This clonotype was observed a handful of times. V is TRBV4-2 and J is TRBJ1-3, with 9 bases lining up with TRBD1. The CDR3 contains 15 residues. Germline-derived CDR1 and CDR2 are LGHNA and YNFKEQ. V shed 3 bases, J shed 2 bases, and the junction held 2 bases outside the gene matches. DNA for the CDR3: TGTGCCAGCAGCCAGGACAGGGGCCCTGGAAACACCATATATTTT. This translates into CASSQDRGPGNTIYF.

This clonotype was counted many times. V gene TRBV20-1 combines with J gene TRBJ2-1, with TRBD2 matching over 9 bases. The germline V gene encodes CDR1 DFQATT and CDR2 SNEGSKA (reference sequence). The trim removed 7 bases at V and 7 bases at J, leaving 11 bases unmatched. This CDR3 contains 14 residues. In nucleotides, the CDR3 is TGCAGTGTCAAAAGGGCGGGAGGGCCAAATGAGCAGTTCTTC. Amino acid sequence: CSVKRAGGPNEQFF.

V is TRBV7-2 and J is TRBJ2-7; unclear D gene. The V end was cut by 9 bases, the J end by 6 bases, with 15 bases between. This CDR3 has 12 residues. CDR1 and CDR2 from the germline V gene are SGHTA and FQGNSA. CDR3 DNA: TGTGCCAGTGGAGCTTCAGTGAGCGAGCAGTACTTC. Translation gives CASGASVSEQYF.

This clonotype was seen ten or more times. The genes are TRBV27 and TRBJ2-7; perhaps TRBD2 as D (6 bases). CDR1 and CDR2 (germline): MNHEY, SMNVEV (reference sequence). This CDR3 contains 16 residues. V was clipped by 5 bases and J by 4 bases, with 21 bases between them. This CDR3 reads CASSHQRGTTFYEQYF. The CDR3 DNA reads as TGTGCCAGCAGTCACCAACGCGGGACGACATTTTACGAGCAGTACTTC.

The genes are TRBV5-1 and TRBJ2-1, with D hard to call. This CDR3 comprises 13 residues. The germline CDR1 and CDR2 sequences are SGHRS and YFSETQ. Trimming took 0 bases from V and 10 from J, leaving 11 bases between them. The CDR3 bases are TGCGCCAGCAGCTTGGATAGTCACGGGGAGCAGTTCTTC. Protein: CASSLDSHGEQFF.

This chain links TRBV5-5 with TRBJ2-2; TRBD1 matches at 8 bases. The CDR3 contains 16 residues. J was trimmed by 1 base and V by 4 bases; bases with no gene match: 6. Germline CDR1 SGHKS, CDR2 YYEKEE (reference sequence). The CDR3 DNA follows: TGTGCCAGCAGCATACGGACAGGGTGGAACACCGGGGAGCTGTTTTTT. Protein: CASSIRTGWNTGELFF.

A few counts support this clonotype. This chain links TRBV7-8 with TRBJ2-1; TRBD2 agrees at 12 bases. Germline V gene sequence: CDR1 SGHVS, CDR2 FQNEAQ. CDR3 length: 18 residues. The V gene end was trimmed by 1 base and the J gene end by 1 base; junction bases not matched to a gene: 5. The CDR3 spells CASSLGLLAGGSYNEQFF. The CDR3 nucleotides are TGTGCCAGCAGCTTAGGACTACTAGCGGGAGGTTCCTACAATGAGCAGTTCTTC.

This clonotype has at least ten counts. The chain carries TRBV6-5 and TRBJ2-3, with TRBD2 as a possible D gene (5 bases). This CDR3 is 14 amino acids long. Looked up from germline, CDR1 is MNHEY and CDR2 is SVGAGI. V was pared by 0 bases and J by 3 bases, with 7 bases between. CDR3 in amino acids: CASSYSGGTDTQYF. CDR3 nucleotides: TGTGCCAGCAGTTACTCGGGCGGGACAGATACGCAGTATTTT.

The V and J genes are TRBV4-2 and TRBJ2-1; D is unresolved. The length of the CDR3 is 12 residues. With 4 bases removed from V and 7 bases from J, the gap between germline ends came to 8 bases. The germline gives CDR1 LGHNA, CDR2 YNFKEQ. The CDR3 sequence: CASSPTTNEQFF. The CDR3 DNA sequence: TGTGCCAGCAGCCCAACTACGAATGAGCAGTTCTTC.

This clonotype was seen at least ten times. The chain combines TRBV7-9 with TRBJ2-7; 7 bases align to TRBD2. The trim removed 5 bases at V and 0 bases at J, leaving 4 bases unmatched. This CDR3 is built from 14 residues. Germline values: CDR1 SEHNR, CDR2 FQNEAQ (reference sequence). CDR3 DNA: TGTGCCAGCAGCCAACGGGGGGTCTCCTACGAGCAGTACTTC. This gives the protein CASSQRGVSYEQYF.

The CDR3 is CAINPGPNTGELFF. The DNA of the CDR3 is TGTGCCATCAACCCAGGACCGAACACCGGGGAGCTGTTTTTT. This chain links TRBV10-3 with TRBJ2-2; D ambiguous. This CDR3 is 14 amino acids long. CDR1 and CDR2 from the germline V gene are ENHRY and SYGVKD. V lost 7 bases to trimming and J lost 0 bases, with 9 bases between them.

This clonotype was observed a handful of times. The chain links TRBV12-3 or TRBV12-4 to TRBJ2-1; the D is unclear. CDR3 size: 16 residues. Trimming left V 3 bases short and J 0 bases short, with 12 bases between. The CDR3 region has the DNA TGTGCCAGCAGTTTGAATGGTGGGTACTCCTACAATGAGCAGTTCTTC. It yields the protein CASSLNGGYSYNEQFF.

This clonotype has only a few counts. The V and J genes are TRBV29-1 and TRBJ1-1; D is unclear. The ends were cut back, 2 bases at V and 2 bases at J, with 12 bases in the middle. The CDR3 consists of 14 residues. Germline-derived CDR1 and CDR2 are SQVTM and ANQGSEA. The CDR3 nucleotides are TGCAGCGTTGAAAGGCAGAGCGGTAACACTGAAGCTTTCTTT. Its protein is CSVERQSGNTEAFF.

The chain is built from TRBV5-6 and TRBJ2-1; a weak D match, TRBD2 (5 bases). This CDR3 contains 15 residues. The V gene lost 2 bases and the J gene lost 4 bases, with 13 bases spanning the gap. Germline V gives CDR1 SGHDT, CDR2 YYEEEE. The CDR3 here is CASSLNSARYNEQFF. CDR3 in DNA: TGTGCCAGCAGCTTAAATAGCGCGAGATACAATGAGCAGTTCTTC.

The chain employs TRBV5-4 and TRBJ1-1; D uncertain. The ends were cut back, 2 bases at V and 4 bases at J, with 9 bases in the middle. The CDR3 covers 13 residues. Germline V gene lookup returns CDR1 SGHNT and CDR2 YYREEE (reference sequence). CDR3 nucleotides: TGTGCCAGCAGCTTTGACGGTGGCACTGAAGCTTTCTTT. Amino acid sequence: CASSFDGGTEAFF.

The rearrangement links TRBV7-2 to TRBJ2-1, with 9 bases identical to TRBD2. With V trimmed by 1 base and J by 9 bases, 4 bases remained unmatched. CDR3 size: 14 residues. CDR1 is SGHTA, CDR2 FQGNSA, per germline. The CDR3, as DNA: TGTGCCAGCAGCTTAGTTGCGGGAGGGGTTGAGCAGTTCTTC. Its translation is CASSLVAGGVEQFF.